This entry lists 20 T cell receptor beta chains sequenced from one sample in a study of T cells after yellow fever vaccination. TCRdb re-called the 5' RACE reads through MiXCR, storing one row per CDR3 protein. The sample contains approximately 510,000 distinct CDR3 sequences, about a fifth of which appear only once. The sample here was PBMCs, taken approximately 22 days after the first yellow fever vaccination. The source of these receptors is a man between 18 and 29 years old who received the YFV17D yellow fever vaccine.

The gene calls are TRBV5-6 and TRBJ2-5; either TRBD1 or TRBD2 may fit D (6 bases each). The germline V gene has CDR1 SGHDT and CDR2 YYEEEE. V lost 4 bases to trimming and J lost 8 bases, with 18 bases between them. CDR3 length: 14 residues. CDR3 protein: CASSPPAGGTTQYF. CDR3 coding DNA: TGTGCCAGCAGCCCACCGGCCGGAGGGACAACCCAGTACTTC. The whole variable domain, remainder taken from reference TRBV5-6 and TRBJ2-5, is DAGVTQSPTHLIKTRGQQVTLRCSPKSGHDTVSWYQQALGQGPQFIFQYYEEEERQRGNFPDRFSGHQFPNYSSELNVNALLLGDSALYLCASSPPAGGTTQYFGPGTRLLVL.

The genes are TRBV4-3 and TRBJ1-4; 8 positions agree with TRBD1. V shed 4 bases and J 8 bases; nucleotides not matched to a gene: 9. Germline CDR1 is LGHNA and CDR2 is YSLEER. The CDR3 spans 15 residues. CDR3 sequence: CASSRWTGIDEKLFF. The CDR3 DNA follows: TGCGCCAGCAGCCGATGGACAGGGATAGACGAAAAACTGTTTTTT.

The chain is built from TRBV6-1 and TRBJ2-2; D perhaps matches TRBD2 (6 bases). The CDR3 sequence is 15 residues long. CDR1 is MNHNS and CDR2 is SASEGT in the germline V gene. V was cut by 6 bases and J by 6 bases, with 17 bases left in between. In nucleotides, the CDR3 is TGTGCCAGCAGGTTCCCGGGACTCTCCGCCGGGGAGCTGTTTTTT. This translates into CASRFPGLSAGELFF.

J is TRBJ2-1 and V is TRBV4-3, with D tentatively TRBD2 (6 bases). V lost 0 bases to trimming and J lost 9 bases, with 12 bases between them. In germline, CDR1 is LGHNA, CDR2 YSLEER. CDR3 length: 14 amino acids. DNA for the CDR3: TGCGCCAGCAGCCAAGAAGGCGGGGTGAGTGAGCAGTTCTTC. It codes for CASSQEGGVSEQFF.

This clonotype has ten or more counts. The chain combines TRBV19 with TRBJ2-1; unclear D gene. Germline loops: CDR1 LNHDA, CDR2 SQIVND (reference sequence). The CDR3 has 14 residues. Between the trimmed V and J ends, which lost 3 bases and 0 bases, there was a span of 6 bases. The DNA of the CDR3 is TGTGCCAGTAGTATGTCTAGCTCCTACAATGAGCAGTTCTTC. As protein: CASSMSSSYNEQFF.

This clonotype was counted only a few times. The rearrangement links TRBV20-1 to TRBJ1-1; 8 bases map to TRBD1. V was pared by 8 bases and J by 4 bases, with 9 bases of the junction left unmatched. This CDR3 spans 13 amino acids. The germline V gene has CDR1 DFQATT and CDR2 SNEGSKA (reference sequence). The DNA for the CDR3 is TGCAGTCCTTGGGACAGGCGGGCCACTGAAGCTTTCTTT. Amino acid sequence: CSPWDRRATEAFF.

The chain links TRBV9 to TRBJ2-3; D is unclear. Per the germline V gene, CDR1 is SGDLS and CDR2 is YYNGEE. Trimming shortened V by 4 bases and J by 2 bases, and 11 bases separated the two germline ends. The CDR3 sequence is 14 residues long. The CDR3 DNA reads TGTGCCAGCAGCCCGAGGCCTCTCACAGATACGCAGTATTTT. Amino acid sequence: CASSPRPLTDTQYF.

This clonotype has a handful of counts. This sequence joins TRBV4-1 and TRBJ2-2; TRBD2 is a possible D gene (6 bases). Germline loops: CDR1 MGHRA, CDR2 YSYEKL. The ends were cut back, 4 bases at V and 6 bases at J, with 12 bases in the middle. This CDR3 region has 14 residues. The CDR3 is CASSLRAGPGELFF. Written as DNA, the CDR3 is TGCGCCAGCAGCCTAAGGGCGGGGCCCGGGGAGCTGTTTTTT.

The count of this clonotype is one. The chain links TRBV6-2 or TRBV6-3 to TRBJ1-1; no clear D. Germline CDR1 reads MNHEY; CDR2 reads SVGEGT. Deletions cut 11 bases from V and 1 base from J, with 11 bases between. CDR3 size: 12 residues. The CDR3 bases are TGTGCCCGACGGGGTGGGAACACTGAAGCTTTCTTT. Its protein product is CARRGGNTEAFF.

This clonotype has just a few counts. CDR3 loop: CASSYGVTQPQHF. For the CDR3, the DNA is TGTGCCAGCAGTTACGGGGTAACCCAGCCCCAGCATTTT. This chain connects TRBV6-5 to TRBJ1-5; D uncertain. Trimming removed 2 bases from V and 7 bases from J, with 9 bases in between. In germline, CDR1 is MNHEY, CDR2 SVGAGI. The CDR3 is 13 residues long.

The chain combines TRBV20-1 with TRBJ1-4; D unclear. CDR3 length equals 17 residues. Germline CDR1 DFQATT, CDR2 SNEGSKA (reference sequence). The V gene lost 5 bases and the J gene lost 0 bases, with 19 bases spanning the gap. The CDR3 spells CSAQAQTYRATNEKLFF. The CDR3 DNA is TGCAGTGCTCAAGCGCAAACGTATCGTGCAACTAATGAAAAACTGTTTTTT.

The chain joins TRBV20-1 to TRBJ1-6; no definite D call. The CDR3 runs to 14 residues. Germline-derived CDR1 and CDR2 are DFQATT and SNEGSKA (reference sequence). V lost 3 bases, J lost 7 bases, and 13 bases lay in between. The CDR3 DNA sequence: TGCAGTGCTAGTCCCACACGAGAAAATTCACCCCTCCACTTT. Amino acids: CSASPTRENSPLHF.

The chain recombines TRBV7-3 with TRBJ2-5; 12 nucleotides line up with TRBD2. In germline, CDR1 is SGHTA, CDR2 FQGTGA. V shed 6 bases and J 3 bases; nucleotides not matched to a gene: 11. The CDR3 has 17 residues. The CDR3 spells CASSALPLAGGEETQYF. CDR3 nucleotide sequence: TGTGCCAGCAGTGCCCTCCCTCTAGCGGGGGGGGAAGAGACCCAGTACTTC.

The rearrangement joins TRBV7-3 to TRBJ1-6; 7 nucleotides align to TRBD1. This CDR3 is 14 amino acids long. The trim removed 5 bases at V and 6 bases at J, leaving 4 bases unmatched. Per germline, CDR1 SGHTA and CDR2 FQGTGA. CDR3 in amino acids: CASSAGTANSPLHF. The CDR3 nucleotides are TGTGCCAGCAGCGCCGGGACAGCTAATTCACCCCTCCACTTT.

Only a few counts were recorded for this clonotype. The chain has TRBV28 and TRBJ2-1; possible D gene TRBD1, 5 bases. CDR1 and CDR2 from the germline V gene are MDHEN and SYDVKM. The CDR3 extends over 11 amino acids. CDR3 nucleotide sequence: TGTGCGACGGACATTCACAATGAGCAGTTCTTC. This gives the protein CATDIHNEQFF.

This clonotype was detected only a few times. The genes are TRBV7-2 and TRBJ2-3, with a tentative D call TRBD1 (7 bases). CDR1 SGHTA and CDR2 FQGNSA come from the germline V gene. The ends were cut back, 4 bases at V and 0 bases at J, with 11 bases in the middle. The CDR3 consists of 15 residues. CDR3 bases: TGTGCCAGCAGCTCAGGGGGGATCAGCACAGATACGCAGTATTTT. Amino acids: CASSSGGISTDTQYF.

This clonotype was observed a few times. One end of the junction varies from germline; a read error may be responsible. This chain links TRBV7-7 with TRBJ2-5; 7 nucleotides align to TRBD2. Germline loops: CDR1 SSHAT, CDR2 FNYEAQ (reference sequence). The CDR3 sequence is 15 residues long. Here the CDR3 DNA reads TGTGCTAGCAGCTTAGAAGCGGGGAATCGGGAGACCCAGTACTTC. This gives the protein CASSLEAGNRETQYF.

The CDR3 coding sequence is TGTGCCAGCAGCTTGGACGGGGGAGGGAATACGCAGTATTTT. It translates to CASSLDGGGNTQYF. The chain links TRBV5-6 to TRBJ2-3; 7 bases agree with TRBD2. Losses at the gene ends were 0 bases for V and 7 bases for J; bases not matched to a gene: 5. The CDR3 loop spans 14 amino acids. Germline V gene data show CDR1 as SGHDT and CDR2 as YYEEEE.

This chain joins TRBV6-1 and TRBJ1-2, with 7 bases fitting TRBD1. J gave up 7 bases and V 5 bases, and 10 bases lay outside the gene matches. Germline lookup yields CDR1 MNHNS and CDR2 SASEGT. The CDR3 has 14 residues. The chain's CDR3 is CASSPRLGQAGYTF. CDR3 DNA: TGTGCCAGCAGTCCCCGGCTTGGACAGGCTGGCTACACCTTC.

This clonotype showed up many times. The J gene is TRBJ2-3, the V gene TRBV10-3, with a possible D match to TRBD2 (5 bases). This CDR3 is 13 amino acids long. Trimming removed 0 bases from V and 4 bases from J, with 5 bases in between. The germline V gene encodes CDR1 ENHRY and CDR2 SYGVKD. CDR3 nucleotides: TGTGCCATCAGTGAGTCGGGAGCAGATACGCAGTATTTT. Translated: CAISESGADTQYF.